A selection of T cell receptor beta chains follows, all from one sample in a study of human T cells and chemical hapten exposure. TCRdb fed the RACE reads into MiXCR, producing one record per CDR3 protein. Among approximately 120,000 distinct CDR3 sequences listed, 9% to 9.5% were seen once. The specimen comprised whole blood, sampled in connection with sensitization to the hapten diphenylcyclopropenone (DPC). The origin of the receptors is a woman aged 40 to 55 with alopecia areata. Some clones in this sample may be carry-over from other donors' samples. Both conserved end residues are part of each CDR3. Each record gives: J gene, clone size, D gene, V gene, CDR3 DNA, CDR3 protein. D genes are given only for firm matches. Only some rows state a clone size, as once, few, many or a class for expanded clones.

J gene: TRBJ1-5; clone size: NA; D gene: NA; V gene: TRBV29-1; CDR3 DNA: TGCAGCGTTGAAGATGGTGGAAATCAGCCCCAGCATTTT; CDR3 protein: CSVEDGGNQPQHF
J gene: TRBJ2-1; clone size: few; D gene: TRBD1; V gene: TRBV6-2/TRBV6-3; CDR3 DNA: TGTGCCAGCACTTCACAGGGGGAGGTATCCCGAGCCCAGTTCTTC; CDR3 protein: CASTSQGEVSRAQFF
J gene: TRBJ1-5; clone size: few; D gene: TRBD1; V gene: TRBV19; CDR3 DNA: TGTGCCAGTACCCAAACCGGGACAGGGGTCCCCAATCAGCCCCAGCATTTT; CDR3 protein: CASTQTGTGVPNQPQHF
J gene: TRBJ2-2; clone size: many; D gene: NA; V gene: TRBV6-2/TRBV6-3; CDR3 DNA: TGTGCCAGCAGTTACCGTCTAGCTCCCTCCGCGAACACCGGGGAGCTGTTTTTT; CDR3 protein: CASSYRLAPSANTGELFF
J gene: TRBJ1-2; clone size: many; D gene: NA; V gene: TRBV9; CDR3 DNA: TGTGCCAGCAGCCCACGGGACCGGGCGGGTGGCTACACCTTC; CDR3 protein: CASSPRDRAGGYTF
J gene: TRBJ1-4; clone size: many; D gene: NA; V gene: TRBV12-3/TRBV12-4; CDR3 DNA: TGTGCCAGCACCGAGGGCGGACTTAATGAAAAACTGTTTTTT; CDR3 protein: CASTEGGLNEKLFF
J gene: TRBJ2-1; clone size: many; D gene: TRBD2; V gene: TRBV11-2; CDR3 DNA: TGTGCCAGCAGCTTAGTGGCGGGGGGTTACAATGAGCAGTTCTTC; CDR3 protein: CASSLVAGGYNEQFF
J gene: TRBJ1-6; clone size: few; D gene: NA; V gene: TRBV6-2/TRBV6-3; CDR3 DNA: TGTGCCAGCAAATTAGGACAGAATAATTCACCCCTCCACTTT; CDR3 protein: CASKLGQNNSPLHF
J gene: TRBJ2-1; clone size: many; D gene: TRBD1; V gene: TRBV12-3/TRBV12-4; CDR3 DNA: TGTGCCAGCAGCTCGACAGGGTCCTACTACAATGAGCAGTTCTTC; CDR3 protein: CASSSTGSYYNEQFF
J gene: TRBJ2-7; clone size: NA; D gene: TRBD1; V gene: TRBV6-5; CDR3 DNA: TGTGCCAGCAGACCCCAAGGACAGGGAAACTCCTACGAGCAGTACTTC; CDR3 protein: CASRPQGQGNSYEQYF
J gene: TRBJ2-2; clone size: many; D gene: TRBD2; V gene: TRBV12-3/TRBV12-4; CDR3 DNA: TGTGCCAGCAGGCTCTGGGGCGGGGGGACGGACACCGGGGAGCTGTTTTTT; CDR3 protein: CASRLWGGGTDTGELFF
J gene: TRBJ1-5; clone size: NA; D gene: NA; V gene: TRBV27; CDR3 DNA: TGTGCCAGCAGTTTAAGGGTCTCTAGGGAGCCCCAGCATTTT; CDR3 protein: CASSLRVSREPQHF
J gene: TRBJ1-2; clone size: NA; D gene: TRBD1; V gene: TRBV4-1; CDR3 DNA: TGCGCCAGCAGCCAAGTGGCGACAGGGGTTTACGATGGCTACACCTTC; CDR3 protein: CASSQVATGVYDGYTF
J gene: TRBJ2-7; clone size: few; D gene: NA; V gene: TRBV14; CDR3 DNA: TGTGCCAGCAGCCAAGATTTCAGGGAAAGCGAGCAGTACTTC; CDR3 protein: CASSQDFRESEQYF
J gene: TRBJ2-3; clone size: many; D gene: TRBD1; V gene: TRBV20-1; CDR3 DNA: TGCAGTGCTAGCGAGACAGGGTTACGGTATTTT; CDR3 protein: CSASETGLRYF
J gene: TRBJ2-5; clone size: many; D gene: TRBD1; V gene: TRBV20-1; CDR3 DNA: TGCAGTGCCCTGGGACAGTACCAAGAGACCCAGTACTTC; CDR3 protein: CSALGQYQETQYF
J gene: TRBJ2-2; clone size: many; D gene: NA; V gene: TRBV7-6; CDR3 DNA: TGTGCCAGCAGCTCTGCTGGACAGTTGAACACCGGGGAGCTGTTTTTT; CDR3 protein: CASSSAGQLNTGELFF
J gene: TRBJ2-1; clone size: NA; D gene: NA; V gene: TRBV11-1; CDR3 DNA: TGTGCCAGCAGCTTAGCGCGGTATGAGCAGTTCTTC; CDR3 protein: CASSLARYEQFF
J gene: TRBJ2-5; clone size: few; D gene: NA; V gene: TRBV7-9; CDR3 DNA: TGTGCCAGCAATCGCGGGGGCCGGACCCAGTACTTC; CDR3 protein: CASNRGGRTQYF
J gene: TRBJ2-5; clone size: NA; D gene: NA; V gene: TRBV3-1; CDR3 DNA: TGTGCCAGCAGCCAAAGGCTCGAGACCCAGTACTTC; CDR3 protein: CASSQRLETQYF
J gene: TRBJ2-7; clone size: many; D gene: NA; V gene: TRBV5-1; CDR3 DNA: TGCGCCAGCAGCCCCATCGGCTACGAGCAGTACTTC; CDR3 protein: CASSPIGYEQYF
J gene: TRBJ1-1; clone size: NA; D gene: TRBD1; V gene: TRBV27; CDR3 DNA: TGTGCCAGCAGTCTTACTAGGGACAGCCCCCTGTTGAACACTGAAGCTTTCTTT; CDR3 protein: CASSLTRDSPLLNTEAFF
J gene: TRBJ2-3; clone size: few; D gene: NA; V gene: TRBV5-1; CDR3 DNA: TGCGCCAGCAGCTTGGCAGCGCCAGATACGCAGTATTTT; CDR3 protein: CASSLAAPDTQYF
J gene: TRBJ2-3; clone size: few; D gene: NA; V gene: TRBV10-3; CDR3 DNA: TGTGCCATCAGTGAGATAGTAGATACGCAGTATTTT; CDR3 protein: CAISEIVDTQYF
J gene: TRBJ2-1; clone size: few; D gene: NA; V gene: TRBV6-2/TRBV6-3; CDR3 DNA: TGTGCCAGGGTCCTCAGGGTTAGCTCCTACAATGAGCAGTTCTTC; CDR3 protein: CARVLRVSSYNEQFF
J gene: TRBJ2-7; clone size: many; D gene: TRBD2; V gene: TRBV6-5; CDR3 DNA: TGTGCCAGCAGTGTAGCGGGGGTTAGTGAGCAGTACTTC; CDR3 protein: CASSVAGVSEQYF
J gene: TRBJ2-3; clone size: many; D gene: NA; V gene: TRBV7-8; CDR3 DNA: TGTGCCAGCAGCTTAGCGGAGGGGTCGGGGAGCACATATACGCAGTATTTT; CDR3 protein: CASSLAEGSGSTYTQYF
J gene: TRBJ2-7; clone size: NA; D gene: NA; V gene: TRBV3-1; CDR3 DNA: TGTGCCAGCAGCCATGCTTTGGCCTACGAGCAGTACTTC; CDR3 protein: CASSHALAYEQYF
J gene: TRBJ2-6; clone size: NA; D gene: TRBD1; V gene: TRBV28; CDR3 DNA: TGTGCCAGCAGTCCTACCCCACAGGGGACCGGGGCCAACGTCCTGACTTTC; CDR3 protein: CASSPTPQGTGANVLTF
J gene: TRBJ2-7; clone size: many; D gene: NA; V gene: TRBV20-1; CDR3 DNA: TGCAGTGCTAGTCCAGCGATGGGGATAACCTACGAGCAGTACTTC; CDR3 protein: CSASPAMGITYEQYF
J gene: TRBJ2-7; clone size: NA; D gene: NA; V gene: TRBV30; CDR3 DNA: TGTGCCTGGAGTTTCTATACCCGGGACGAGCAGTACTTC; CDR3 protein: CAWSFYTRDEQYF
J gene: TRBJ2-1; clone size: many; D gene: NA; V gene: TRBV20-1; CDR3 DNA: TGCAGTGCTAGAGTGGTTTCCCAATCCTACAATGAGCAGTTCTTC; CDR3 protein: CSARVVSQSYNEQFF
J gene: TRBJ2-7; clone size: many; D gene: NA; V gene: TRBV7-6; CDR3 DNA: TGTGCCAGCAGCGCTCTAGGGACGGGGCCCTACGAGCAGTACTTC; CDR3 protein: CASSALGTGPYEQYF
J gene: TRBJ2-2; clone size: NA; D gene: NA; V gene: TRBV18; CDR3 DNA: TGTGCCAGCTCACGAGCCCCAAACACCGGGGAGCTGTTTTTT; CDR3 protein: CASSRAPNTGELFF
J gene: TRBJ1-1; clone size: many; D gene: NA; V gene: TRBV12-3/TRBV12-4; CDR3 DNA: TGTGCCAGCAGTTTAGGAGGGAGCACTGAAGCTTTCTTT; CDR3 protein: CASSLGGSTEAFF
J gene: TRBJ1-1; clone size: many; D gene: NA; V gene: TRBV20-1; CDR3 DNA: TGCAGTGCTAGGGGTGACAGGAGGACTGAAGCTTTCTTT; CDR3 protein: CSARGDRRTEAFF
J gene: TRBJ1-2; clone size: NA; D gene: NA; V gene: TRBV6-5; CDR3 DNA: TGTGCCAGCAGTTACTCGGGAGACCCCTATGGCTACACCTTC; CDR3 protein: CASSYSGDPYGYTF
J gene: TRBJ1-6; clone size: NA; D gene: NA; V gene: TRBV5-5; CDR3 DNA: TGTGCCAGCAGCTTGGCGTTGGGGATTAACTCACCCCTCCACTTT; CDR3 protein: CASSLALGINSPLHF
J gene: TRBJ2-7; clone size: few; D gene: NA; V gene: TRBV6-2/TRBV6-3; CDR3 DNA: TGTGCCAGCAGTCCCCATTCTGGGGGGTCCTACGAGCAGTACTTC; CDR3 protein: CASSPHSGGSYEQYF
J gene: TRBJ1-2; clone size: many; D gene: NA; V gene: TRBV29-1; CDR3 DNA: TGCAGCGTTGAAGAAAGGTGGCAGGGGAATGGCTACACCTTC; CDR3 protein: CSVEERWQGNGYTF
J gene: TRBJ1-5; clone size: few; D gene: NA; V gene: TRBV7-8; CDR3 DNA: TGTGCCAGCAGCCCAGAAGGGGCGCGGAATCAGCCCCAGCATTTT; CDR3 protein: CASSPEGARNQPQHF
J gene: TRBJ2-7; clone size: NA; D gene: TRBD2; V gene: TRBV29-1; CDR3 DNA: TGCAGCTACGGGACTACCAACTACGAGCAGTACTTC; CDR3 protein: CSYGTTNYEQYF
J gene: TRBJ1-3; clone size: many; D gene: NA; V gene: TRBV7-2; CDR3 DNA: TGTGCCAGCAGCCCGTGGGGTCGGGGCAACACCATATATTTT; CDR3 protein: CASSPWGRGNTIYF
J gene: TRBJ2-4; clone size: few; D gene: TRBD1; V gene: TRBV20-1; CDR3 DNA: TGCAGTGCACCCCCGGGACAGGGGTATACCATTCAGTACTTC; CDR3 protein: CSAPPGQGYTIQYF
J gene: TRBJ1-5; clone size: many; D gene: NA; V gene: TRBV18; CDR3 DNA: TGTGCCAGCTCACCTGCGGTGGGGCAGCCCCAGCATTTT; CDR3 protein: CASSPAVGQPQHF